This T cell receptor (beta chain) was recorded in a study of PD-L1 blockade in urothelial cancer. On the study more broadly: Blood analysis took place 3 weeks (second dose) and 6 weeks after treatment start. T cells numbered a median of about 140,000 in the blood samples.

Synthetic TCR analog templates were spiked into all PCRs individually. TCRdb's copy holds only in-frame clones and misses some; the assay was immunoSEQ multiplex PCR. The sample carries roughly 60,000 clones, roughly 87% recorded once. Urothelial carcinoma in patients was locally advanced or metastatic. Trimming cost V 8 bases and J 8 bases; bases outside gene matches: 12. The CDR3 length is 14 residues. The V gene's germline CDR1 is ENHRY and CDR2 SYGVKD. This TCR derives from a man between 65 and 85 years old with urothelial cancer. The chain recombines TRBV10-3 with TRBJ1-2; 9 bases fit TRBD1. Sequences were derived from PBMCs, sampled around atezolizumab (anti-PD-L1) treatment. The CDR3 sequence: CAIGEQGAREGYTF. CDR3 DNA: TGTGCCATCGGGGAACAGGGGGCGCGAGAAGGCTACACCTTC.